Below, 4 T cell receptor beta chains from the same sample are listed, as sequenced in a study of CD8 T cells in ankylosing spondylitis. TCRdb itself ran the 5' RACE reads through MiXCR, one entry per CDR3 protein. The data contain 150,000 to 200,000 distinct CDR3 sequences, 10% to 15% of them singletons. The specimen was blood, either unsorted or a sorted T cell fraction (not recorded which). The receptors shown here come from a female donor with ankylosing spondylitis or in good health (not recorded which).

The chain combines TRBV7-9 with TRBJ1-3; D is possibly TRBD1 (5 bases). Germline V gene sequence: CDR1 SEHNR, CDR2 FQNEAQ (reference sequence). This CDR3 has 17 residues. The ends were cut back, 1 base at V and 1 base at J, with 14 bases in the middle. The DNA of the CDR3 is TGTGCCAGCAGCTTAGACGGGGGTTCTCGGTCTGGAAACACCATATATTTT. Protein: CASSLDGGSRSGNTIYF.

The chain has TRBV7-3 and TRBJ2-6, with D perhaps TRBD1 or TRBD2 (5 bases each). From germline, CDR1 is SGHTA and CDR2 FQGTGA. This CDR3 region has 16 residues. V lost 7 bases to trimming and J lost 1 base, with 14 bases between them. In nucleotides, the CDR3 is TGTGCCAGCAACTCGGGGCACTCATCTGGGGCCAACGTCCTGACTTTC. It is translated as CASNSGHSSGANVLTF.

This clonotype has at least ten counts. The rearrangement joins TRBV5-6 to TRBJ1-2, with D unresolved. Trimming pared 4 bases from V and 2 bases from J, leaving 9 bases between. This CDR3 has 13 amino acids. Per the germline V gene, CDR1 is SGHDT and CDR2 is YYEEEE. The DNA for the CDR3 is TGTGCCAGCAGCGGATGGATGAACTATGGCTACACCTTC. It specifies CASSGWMNYGYTF.

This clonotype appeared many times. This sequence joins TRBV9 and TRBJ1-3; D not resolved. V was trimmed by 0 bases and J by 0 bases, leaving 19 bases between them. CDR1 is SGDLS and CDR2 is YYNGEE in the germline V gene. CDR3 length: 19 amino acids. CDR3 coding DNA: TGTGCCAGCAGCGTAGAGGTCGGAGGAAGGATTGGCTCTGGAAACACCATATATTTT. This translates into CASSVEVGGRIGSGNTIYF.